These T cell receptor beta chains were read from a single sample in a study of blood T cell repertoires in COVID-19. Profiling relied on immunoSEQ multiplex PCR, and the TCRdb table lists in-frame clones only, not all of them. The sample holds 200,000 to 300,000 clones; 85% to 90% are singletons and the top ten take roughly 5%. What was sequenced was peripheral blood. The receptors originated from a woman aged 60 to 75 with COVID-19, enrolled during active disease. CDR3s include the opening cysteine and the closing phenylalanine or tryptophan. The D gene is left open where the match is weak. Some rows mark clone size as missing; the rest say once, few, many or name a class of expanded clone.

>TRBJ1-2|TRBV7-9|NA|NA
TGTGCCAGCAGCTCCAGTTTCTATGGCTACACCTTC
CASSSSFYGYTF
>TRBJ2-1|TRBV6-1|NA|NA
TGTGCCAGCAGTGAAGCGGGCCGGGGGAGCTCCTACAATGAGCAGTTCTTC
CASSEAGRGSSYNEQFF
>TRBJ1-2|TRBV7-2|NA|NA
TGTGCCAGCAGCTTAGGGGACATCAACTATGGCTACACCTTC
CASSLGDINYGYTF
>TRBJ2-3|TRBV19|few|TRBD1
TGTGCCAGTAGCGCGACAGGGGCAGATACGCAGTATTTT
CASSATGADTQYF
>TRBJ1-1|TRBV28|once|NA
TGTGCCAGCAGTTTATTAAACAGATTGAACACTGAAGCTTTCTTT
CASSLLNRLNTEAFF
>TRBJ1-4|TRBV28|NA|TRBD1
TGTGCCAGCAGCACTGGGACAGGAAATGAAAAACTGTTTTTT
CASSTGTGNEKLFF
>TRBJ2-7|TRBV5-1|NA|TRBD2
TGCGCCAGCAGCCGGACTAGCGGGAGGTTTTACGAGCAGTACTTC
CASSRTSGRFYEQYF
>TRBJ1-4|TRBV20-1|NA|TRBD1
TGCAGTGCAAGTACACCGACAGGGCGAAATGAAAAACTGTTTTTT
CSASTPTGRNEKLFF
>TRBJ2-4|TRBV7-6|NA|NA
TGTGCCAGCAGCTTAGTCAAGGGGAGGAGGGCCAAAAACATTCAGTACTTC
CASSLVKGRRAKNIQYF
>TRBJ2-1|TRBV9|NA|NA
TGTGCCAGCAGCCCGAGGGGGGGGGCGGGCGCTAACAATGAGCAGTTCTTC
CASSPRGGAGANNEQFF
>TRBJ1-6|TRBV19|few|NA
TGTGCCAGTAGTACGTCGGGAAATGCGGTCGGCCTCCACTTT
CASSTSGNAVGLHF
>TRBJ1-1|TRBV15|NA|NA
TGTGCCACCAACGAGGGTCTCATGAACACTGAAGCTTTCTTT
CATNEGLMNTEAFF
>TRBJ2-7|TRBV10-3|NA|TRBD2
TGTGCCATCAGTGTCTTTTCGGGACTAGCGGGAGACGAGCAGTACTTC
CAISVFSGLAGDEQYF
>TRBJ2-7|TRBV3-1/TRBV3-2|NA|TRBD1
TGTGCCAGCAGCCAAGGGACAGGGGGCTTGGGCGAGCAGTACTTC
CASSQGTGGLGEQYF
>TRBJ1-1|TRBV10-3|NA|NA
TGTGCCATCAGTGGGGCAAGCCACACTGAAGCTTTCTTT
CAISGASHTEAFF
>TRBJ1-5|TRBV7-8|few|TRBD1
TGTGCCAGCAGCGGACAGGGTTTCAGCAATCAGCCCCAGCATTTT
CASSGQGFSNQPQHF
>TRBJ2-2|TRBV6-6|NA|NA
TGTGCCAGCAGCCGCCGGACAGTGAACACCGGGGAGCTGTTTTTT
CASSRRTVNTGELFF
>TRBJ1-1|TRBV6-5|NA|NA
TGTGCCAGCAGATGGCTCACCAACACTGAAGCTTTCTTT
CASRWLTNTEAFF
>TRBJ2-7|TRBV24-1|NA|TRBD1
TGTGCCACCAGTGATCCACGCCGGGACAGCTACGAGCAGTACTTC
CATSDPRRDSYEQYF
>TRBJ1-5|TRBV28|few|NA
TGTGCCAGCAACATGGGGGGTTTGGGACAGCCCCAGCATTTT
CASNMGGLGQPQHF